The clone carrying this T cell receptor (beta chain) has a single count. This sample was taken from a study of blood T cell repertoires in COVID-19. CDR3 size: 17 residues. CDR1 is LNHDA and CDR2 is SQIVND in the germline V gene (reference sequence). The ends lost 3 bases at V and 0 bases at J; junction bases unmatched: 11. Generated by immunoSEQ multiplex PCR, the TCRdb table keeps only in-frame clones and is missing some. The sample gives tens of thousands of clones, over 75% of which show up once; about 11% is in the top ten. The specimen sequenced was peripheral blood. This TCR came from a man between 65 and 79 years old with active or convalescent COVID-19. The gene calls are TRBV19 and TRBJ2-7; 7 bases align to TRBD2. The CDR3 DNA sequence: TGTGCCAGTAGTATGGGCTCCGGGACTACCCTCTCCTACGAGCAGTACTTC. The encoded protein is CASSMGSGTTLSYEQYF.